This TCR beta chain originates from a study of cytomegalovirus exposure and HLA in healthy donors. The study, taken as a whole, reports: The authors excluded some V segments, including TRBV6-2 and TRBV6-3, as indistinguishable.

The PCR ran on 60 Vbeta and 13 Jbeta primers. Produced via immunoSEQ multiplex PCR; TCRdb's table is partial and in-frame only. The sample contains 90,000 to 110,000 clones, 69% of which appear only once. Germline CDR1 is MDHEN and CDR2 is SYDVKM. This CDR3 has 15 residues. V lost 2 bases and J lost 8; bases outside the gene matches: 8. Concerning this clone: Antigen unknown.

This TCR derives from a man aged 25 to 40 in good health and CMV-seronegative. Sequencing input: PBMCs. The chain links TRBV28 to TRBJ2-1; TRBD2 matches at 8 bases. The CDR3 region has the DNA TGTGCCAGCAGTTTAGCGTCGAGCGGGAGCGATGAGCAGTTCTTC. Translated: CASSLASSGSDEQFF.